The 32 T cell receptor beta chains below come from one sample, sequenced in a study of blood T cell repertoires in COVID-19. Only in-frame clones appear in the TCRdb table, and some are missing; sequencing was by immunoSEQ multiplex PCR. The sample contains hundreds of thousands of clones, roughly nine tenths of which appear only once. The sample comprised PBMCs or T cells enriched from blood (not recorded which). These receptors were obtained from a man aged 25-45 years who had recovered from COVID-19.

V and J are TRBV28 and TRBJ1-6; D is ambiguous. This CDR3 is 13 amino acids long. The V end lost 10 bases, the J end lost 10 bases, and 17 bases lay between the germline ends. The germline V gene has CDR1 MDHEN and CDR2 SYDVKM. The CDR3 nucleotides read TGTGCCACCACCGTCCCGGGGATGTCACCCCTCCACTTT. The encoded protein is CATTVPGMSPLHF.

This clone has just one count. The genes are TRBV7-3 and TRBJ2-3, with TRBD1 matching 8 bases. Trimming removed 5 bases from V and 1 base from J; junction bases left unmatched: 8. CDR1 and CDR2 from the germline V gene are SGHTA and FQGTGA. This CDR3 spans 16 amino acids. CDR3 in DNA: TGTGCCAGCAGCCCCCGGACAGGGTCGGGCACAGATACGCAGTATTTT. Amino acid sequence: CASSPRTGSGTDTQYF.

The chain uses TRBV18 and TRBJ2-2; D might be TRBD2 (5 bases). The CDR3 runs 15 residues. CDR1 KGHSH and CDR2 LQKENI come from the germline V gene. Trimming shortened V by 3 bases and J by 6 bases, and 14 bases separated the two germline ends. The chain's CDR3 is CASSPPLRGPGELFF. The CDR3 DNA follows: TGTGCCAGCTCACCCCCACTCCGGGGTCCCGGGGAGCTGTTTTTT.

The chain carries TRBV5-8 and TRBJ2-7; D not resolved. CDR3 length equals 15 residues. Trimming shortened V by 4 bases and J by 0 bases, and 14 bases separated the two germline ends. CDR1 is SGHTS and CDR2 is YDEGEE in the germline V gene. The CDR3 coding sequence is TGTGCCAGCAGCCGGCTTGCGGCGACCTCCTACGAGCAGTACTTC. Its protein is CASSRLAATSYEQYF.

The chain joins TRBV6-5 to TRBJ1-1; D is uncertain. CDR3 length: 13 residues. Per the germline V gene, CDR1 is MNHEY and CDR2 is SVGAGI. V was shortened by 1 base and J by 3 bases, with 6 bases between the two germline ends. CDR3 sequence (DNA): TGTGCCAGCAGTTACTTCGGGGACACTGAAGCTTTCTTT. Its translation is CASSYFGDTEAFF.

The chain recombines TRBV29-1 with TRBJ2-7, with D maybe TRBD2 (5 bases). This CDR3 has 11 amino acids. Germline V gene lookup returns CDR1 SQVTM and CDR2 ANQGSEA. Trimming left V 6 bases short and J 2 bases short, with 8 bases between. In DNA, the CDR3 is TGCAGCGTAAGCGGAGCCTACGAGCAGTACTTC. Amino acid sequence: CSVSGAYEQYF.

The chain carries TRBV5-8 and TRBJ2-7; 9 bases agree with TRBD2. V lost 1 base and J lost 7; bases outside the gene matches: 9. The CDR3 has 15 amino acids. The V gene's germline CDR1 is SGHTS and CDR2 YDEGEE. As DNA, the CDR3 is TGTGCCAGCAGCTTGCTGTGGCGGGAGGGCCTTGAGCAGTACTTC. Residues: CASSLLWREGLEQYF.

The chain recombines TRBV19 with TRBJ1-5, with 8 bases fitting TRBD1. This CDR3 spans 15 amino acids. The V gene's germline CDR1 is LNHDA and CDR2 SQIVND (reference sequence). Trimming removed 3 bases from V and 5 bases from J; junction bases left unmatched: 6. CDR3: CASSMWQGADQPQHF. The DNA of the CDR3 is TGTGCCAGTAGTATGTGGCAGGGGGCGGATCAGCCCCAGCATTTT.

Remarks on this clone: Other nucleotide sequences from this sample produce the same CDR3. The rearrangement uses TRBV24-1 and TRBJ2-3; TRBD1 aligns across 7 bases. The ends lost 4 bases at V and 1 base at J; junction bases unmatched: 4. CDR1 and CDR2 (germline): KGHDR, SFDVKD. The CDR3 consists of 15 residues. The CDR3 DNA is TGTGCCACCAGTGACTACGGACAGGGCACAGATACGCAGTATTTT. It is translated as CATSDYGQGTDTQYF.

The chain is built from TRBV28 and TRBJ2-7; perhaps TRBD1 as D (5 bases). V gave up 5 bases and J gave up 6 bases, with 14 bases separating them. The V gene's germline CDR1 is MDHEN and CDR2 SYDVKM. This CDR3 comprises 13 residues. The CDR3 reads CASSNNGQGEQYF. As DNA, the CDR3 is TGTGCCAGCAGTAATAACGGACAAGGCGAGCAGTACTTC.

With respect to this clone: Other DNA sequences within the sample encode an identical CDR3. This chain uses TRBV5-5 with TRBJ1-2; 8 bases are shared with TRBD1. The CDR3 consists of 17 residues. Germline V gives CDR1 SGHKS, CDR2 YYEKEE (reference sequence). The J segment lost 4 bases and the V segment lost 5 bases, leaving 16 bases of the junction unmatched. CDR3 coding DNA: TGTGCCAGCAGTCGTGTCCCGGGACAGGCTGTCAGCTATGGCTACACCTTC. Translating gives CASSRVPGQAVSYGYTF. The whole variable domain, remainder taken from reference TRBV5-5 and TRBJ1-2, is DAGVTQSPTHLIKTRGQQVTLRCSPISGHKSVSWYQQVLGQGPQFIFQYYEKEERGRGNFPDRFSARQFPNYSSELNVNALLLGDSALYLCASSRVPGQAVSYGYTFGSGTRLTVV.

This clone was observed a handful of times. This chain links TRBV19 with TRBJ1-5; maybe TRBD1 (6 bases). The CDR3 contains 16 residues. The V gene lost 3 bases and the J gene lost 0 bases, with 12 bases spanning the gap. CDR1 is LNHDA and CDR2 is SQIVND in the germline V gene (reference sequence). For the CDR3, the DNA is TGTGCCAGTAGTATGTGGATAGGGGGTAGCAATCAGCCCCAGCATTTT. Its translation: CASSMWIGGSNQPQHF. Using reference TRBV19 and TRBJ1-5 for the parts outside the CDR3, the full variable domain is DGGITQSPKYLFRKEGQNVTLSCEQNLNHDAMYWYRQDPGQGLRLIYYSQIVNDFQKGDIAEGYSVSREKKESFPLTVTSAQKNPTAFYLCASSMWIGGSNQPQHFGDGTRLSIL.

This rearrangement joins TRBV6-5 to TRBJ1-3; D unclear. This CDR3 is built from 13 residues. With 0 bases removed from V and 10 bases from J, the gap between germline ends came to 10 bases. Germline lookup yields CDR1 MNHEY and CDR2 SVGAGI. CDR3 coding DNA: TGTGCCAGCAGTTACTCGATGGGCTATACCATATATTTT. It encodes CASSYSMGYTIYF.

This chain links TRBV9 with TRBJ2-5; possibly TRBD2 for D (6 bases). Germline V CDR1 and CDR2: SGDLS, YYNGEE. V was cut by 3 bases and J by 0 bases, with 9 bases left in between. CDR3 size: 14 residues. The CDR3 region is CASSEEGNQETQYF. Here the CDR3 DNA reads TGTGCCAGCAGCGAGGAGGGTAACCAAGAGACCCAGTACTTC.

The chain has TRBV6-5 and TRBJ2-6, with 7 bases fitting TRBD1. The V gene end was trimmed by 4 bases and the J gene end by 1 base; junction bases not matched to a gene: 1. Per germline, CDR1 MNHEY and CDR2 SVGAGI. This CDR3 has 15 amino acids. CDR3 region: CASSSRGSGANVLTF. DNA of the CDR3: TGTGCCAGCAGTTCCAGGGGGTCTGGGGCCAACGTCCTGACTTTC.

This clone was recorded a few times. This sequence joins TRBV11-2 and TRBJ1-3; maybe TRBD1 (6 bases). Trimming removed 6 bases at V and 10 bases at J, with 13 bases between. Per the germline V gene, CDR1 is SGHAT and CDR2 is FQNNGV. This CDR3 spans 12 amino acids. The CDR3 reads CASSPGVRTIYF. DNA for the CDR3: TGTGCCAGCAGTCCAGGGGTCCGGACCATATATTTT.

The chain is built from TRBV7-9 and TRBJ2-2, with no clear D. Germline CDR1 reads SEHNR; CDR2 reads FQNEAQ (reference sequence). Deletions cut 5 bases from V and 2 bases from J, with 6 bases between. This CDR3 comprises 13 residues. CDR3 nucleotides: TGTGCCAGCAGCGCGTACAACACCGGGGAGCTGTTTTTT. Translated: CASSAYNTGELFF.

This clone was observed at least ten times. This chain uses TRBV6-5 with TRBJ2-5; possible D gene TRBD2, 6 bases. The V end lost 8 bases, the J end lost 4 bases, and 14 bases lay between the germline ends. The CDR3 contains 13 residues. Germline V gene data show CDR1 as MNHEY and CDR2 as SVGAGI. Here the CDR3 reads CASHDGGTETQYF. The CDR3 DNA is TGTGCCAGCCATGACGGGGGTACAGAGACCCAGTACTTC.

This clone was seen a handful of times. The gene calls are TRBV18 and TRBJ2-6, with 7 nucleotides matching TRBD1. This CDR3 has 19 amino acids. Germline-derived CDR1 and CDR2 are KGHSH and LQKENI. V shed 1 base and J 1 base; nucleotides not matched to a gene: 10. DNA of the CDR3: TGTGCCAGCTCACCACGAGGACAGGCACAATTTTCTGGGGCCAACGTCCTGACTTTC. Translating gives CASSPRGQAQFSGANVLTF.

V gene TRBV27 combines with J gene TRBJ2-1, with TRBD2 as a possible D gene (5 bases). V lost 6 bases, J lost 5 bases, and 11 bases lay in between. CDR1 is MNHEY and CDR2 is SMNVEV in the germline V gene (reference sequence). The CDR3 sequence is 13 residues long. CDR3 in amino acids: CASSDYLNNEQFF. CDR3 DNA sequence: TGTGCCAGCAGCGACTACCTTAACAATGAGCAGTTCTTC.

The chain uses TRBV28 and TRBJ1-6; D unclear. Deletions cut 5 bases from V and 0 bases from J, with 5 bases between. CDR3 size: 14 residues. Germline loops: CDR1 MDHEN, CDR2 SYDVKM. CDR3 amino acids: CASSISSYNSPLHF. CDR3 coding DNA: TGTGCCAGCAGTATCAGCTCCTATAATTCACCCCTCCACTTT.

This clone was seen just once. The chain uses TRBV18 and TRBJ2-3, with D possibly matching TRBD2 (6 bases). Trimming cost V 5 bases and J 4 bases, with 13 bases left between them. Germline V gives CDR1 KGHSH, CDR2 LQKENI. The CDR3 spans 14 residues. The CDR3 loop is CASSSGGRPDTQYF. DNA of the CDR3: TGTGCCAGCTCAAGCGGAGGGAGGCCAGATACGCAGTATTTT.

The chain combines TRBV6-5 with TRBJ2-1; 9 bases agree with TRBD2. Germline-derived CDR1 and CDR2 are MNHEY and SVGAGI. The CDR3 has 14 amino acids. The trim removed 6 bases at V and 8 bases at J, leaving 8 bases unmatched. Here the CDR3 DNA reads TGTGCCAGCAGGCCCCGAAGGACTAGCGATGAGCAGTTCTTC. Translated: CASRPRRTSDEQFF.

The rearrangement joins TRBV2 to TRBJ2-7; possibly TRBD2 for D (5 bases). The germline V gene has CDR1 SNHLY and CDR2 FYNNEI. This CDR3 has 13 amino acids. Trimming pared 10 bases from V and 4 bases from J, leaving 17 bases between. The CDR3 nucleotides read TGTGCCATCTTCCGGGGAGTGGGATACGAGCAGTACTTC. It specifies CAIFRGVGYEQYF.

V gene TRBV27 combines with J gene TRBJ2-5; 12 bases agree with TRBD2. V lost 8 bases and J lost 0; bases outside the gene matches: 4. Germline values: CDR1 MNHEY, CDR2 SMNVEV (reference sequence). This CDR3 spans 15 amino acids. The CDR3, as DNA: TGTGCCAGCCGTGGACTAGCGGGGAACCAAGAGACCCAGTACTTC. Its protein product is CASRGLAGNQETQYF.

The V and J genes are TRBV5-1 and TRBJ1-2, with TRBD1 matching 8 bases. CDR3 size: 15 residues. With 0 bases clipped from V and 2 bases from J, the junction kept 3 bases outside the gene matches. Germline CDR1 reads SGHRS; CDR2 reads YFSETQ. CDR3 coding DNA: TGCGCCAGCAGCTTGGAAGGACAGGGAAACTATGGCTACACCTTC. Protein: CASSLEGQGNYGYTF.

The CDR3, as DNA: TGTGCCAGTAGTAGCCGACAGGGAACTAATGAAAAACTGTTTTTT. Its protein product is CASSSRQGTNEKLFF. J is TRBJ1-4 and V is TRBV19, with 7 bases matching TRBD1. V shed 4 bases, J shed 1 base, and the junction held 3 bases outside the gene matches. Per germline, CDR1 LNHDA and CDR2 SQIVND (reference sequence). There are 15 residues in the CDR3.

The chain is built from TRBV4-1 and TRBJ1-2, with TRBD1 identical over 7 bases. Germline V gene lookup returns CDR1 MGHRA and CDR2 YSYEKL. The CDR3 consists of 15 residues. Losses at the gene ends were 7 bases for V and 6 bases for J; bases not matched to a gene: 14. The CDR3 DNA sequence: TGCGCCAGCAACCCCGCGACAGGGTTGGCTAATGGCTACACCTTC. It translates to CASNPATGLANGYTF.

V usage is TRBV10-2 and J usage is TRBJ1-5; TRBD1 is a possible D gene (5 bases). CDR1 WSHSY and CDR2 SAAADI come from the germline V gene. Trimming removed 3 bases from V and 7 bases from J, with 10 bases in between. The CDR3 has 13 amino acids. CDR3 protein: CASSEQAKQPQHF. Written as DNA, the CDR3 is TGCGCCAGCAGTGAACAGGCCAAGCAGCCCCAGCATTTT.

CDR3 nucleotide sequence: TGTGCCAGCAGTAATAGCGGGAGTATCAACAATGAGCAGTTCTTC. It codes for CASSNSGSINNEQFF. This chain uses TRBV25-1 with TRBJ2-1; 9 bases align to TRBD2. J lost 5 bases, V lost 5 bases, and 7 bases had no gene match. The CDR3 is 15 residues long. The germline V gene has CDR1 MGHDK and CDR2 SYGVNS.

The chain recombines TRBV7-7 with TRBJ2-2; 8 bases align to TRBD2. Trimming removed 3 bases from V and 8 bases from J; junction bases left unmatched: 8. This CDR3 has 15 residues. Germline loops: CDR1 SSHAT, CDR2 FNYEAQ (reference sequence). In DNA form, the CDR3 reads TGTGCCAGCAGCTTCGTAGCGGGGAGAGTAGGGGAGCTGTTTTTT. This sequence encodes CASSFVAGRVGELFF.

V gene TRBV28 combines with J gene TRBJ2-3, with 14 bases identical to TRBD2. The CDR3 covers 17 residues. The ends lost 6 bases at V and 8 bases at J; junction bases unmatched: 13. Germline V gives CDR1 MDHEN, CDR2 SYDVKM. CDR3: CASSQTSGGGTLGTQYF. The CDR3 nucleotides read TGTGCCAGCAGCCAGACTAGCGGGGGGGGGACTTTAGGTACGCAGTATTTT.